The 26 T cell receptor beta chains below were found in one sample sequenced in a study of breast tumors, draining lymph nodes, adjacent tissues (dated by TCRdb to between 2015 and 2016). The receptor library was made with multiplex PCR. Instrument used: Illumina HiSeq 2000. TCRdb reprocessed the public reads (quality trimming at Q25 with fastp, clone calling with MiXCR) and kept in-frame beta chains. Each CDR3 protein appears once, grouped with its most common genes and DNA. For this sample there are more than 250,000 distinct CDR3 sequences; over 25% appear just once. The ten most abundant clones make up 0.85% to 1.3% of the sample. Lymph node samples came from the axillary draining lymph nodes of breast cancer patients. Sequencing used axillary lymph node tissue. All receptors come from a female donor with breast cancer. Some clones in this sample may be carry-over from other donors' samples.

Note on this clonotype: The CDR3 does not close with the conserved phenylalanine or tryptophan, likely indicating a read error. This chain connects TRBV19 to TRBJ2-6; D is unresolved. Germline loops: CDR1 LNHDA, CDR2 SQIVND (reference sequence). The length of the CDR3 is 16 residues. The DNA for the CDR3 is TGTGCCAGCAGTATAGGGCGCAGGAGTGGGGCCAACGTCCTGACTTCC. Residues: CASSIGRRSGANVLTS.

This clonotype came up many times. The J gene is TRBJ2-7, the V gene TRBV20-1; 7 bases line up with TRBD2. Germline V gene lookup returns CDR1 DFQATT and CDR2 SNEGSKA (reference sequence). The CDR3 covers 13 residues. J gave up 3 bases and V 6 bases, and 8 bases lay outside the gene matches. CDR3 in DNA: TGCAGTGCCCTTCTAGCGGAGGGCTACGAGCAGTACTTC. Its protein product is CSALLAEGYEQYF.

The genes are TRBV7-2 and TRBJ1-2; D unresolved. Trimming shortened V by 4 bases and J by 8 bases, and 11 bases separated the two germline ends. The CDR3 is made up of 12 amino acids. Germline CDR1 is SGHTA and CDR2 is FQGNSA. CDR3 sequence: CASSSPSGGYTF. The CDR3 DNA reads as TGTGCCAGCAGCTCTCCTAGCGGGGGCTACACCTTC.

With respect to this clonotype: A much larger clone lies a single base off, so this may be a read error. The chain couples TRBV5-4 to TRBJ2-7; the match to TRBD2 covers 7 bases. The junction had 8 bases not matched to a gene; V was cut back by 0 bases and J by 2 bases. The CDR3 runs to 16 residues. Germline lookup yields CDR1 SGHNT and CDR2 YYREEE (reference sequence). The CDR3 DNA follows: TGTGCCAGCAGCTTGGATGCTACCGGGAGGACCTACGAGCAGTACTTC. Translated, it gives CASSLDATGRTYEQYF.

This clonotype was observed many times. V gene TRBV5-1 combines with J gene TRBJ1-6, with a possible D match to TRBD1 (5 bases). Germline lookup yields CDR1 SGHRS and CDR2 YFSETQ. There are 15 residues in the CDR3. Trimming removed 4 bases from V and 6 bases from J, with 14 bases in between. The CDR3 sequence: CASSAGTGINSPLHF. DNA of the CDR3: TGCGCCAGCAGCGCCGGGACGGGTATTAATTCACCCCTCCACTTT.

This clonotype was found many times. The CDR3 loop is CASSSPGGTGELFF. The CDR3 DNA reads TGTGCCAGCAGCTCTCCAGGGGGGACCGGGGAGCTGTTTTTT. The chain couples TRBV12-3 or TRBV12-4 to TRBJ2-2, with D possibly matching TRBD1 (7 bases). This CDR3 contains 14 residues. V was shortened by 6 bases and J by 5 bases, with 13 bases between the two germline ends.

This clonotype was counted at least ten times. The chain is built from TRBV19 and TRBJ2-5; 7 positions agree with TRBD2. This CDR3 is built from 15 residues. CDR1 LNHDA and CDR2 SQIVND come from the germline V gene (reference sequence). V lost 0 bases and J lost 5; bases outside the gene matches: 6. The CDR3 loop is CASSIDLTSWETQYF. DNA of the CDR3: TGTGCCAGTAGTATAGATCTGACTAGCTGGGAGACCCAGTACTTC.

Ten or more counts support this clonotype. The J gene is TRBJ2-1, the V gene TRBV5-5; 10 nucleotides match TRBD2. This CDR3 comprises 19 residues. Per germline, CDR1 SGHKS and CDR2 YYEKEE (reference sequence). Trimming took 0 bases from V and 2 from J; bases not matched to a gene: 11. This chain's CDR3 is CASSLGVFVAGGAYNEQFF. Written as DNA, the CDR3 is TGTGCCAGCAGCTTGGGGGTTTTTGTAGCGGGAGGAGCCTACAATGAGCAGTTCTTC.

Ten or more counts support this clonotype. The CDR3 DNA reads as TGTGCCAGCAGCTTAGGGACAGTTACCGGGGAGCTGTTTTTT. Amino acids: CASSLGTVTGELFF. The rearrangement uses TRBV7-3 and TRBJ2-2; TRBD1 agrees at 7 bases. Germline V gene lookup returns CDR1 SGHTA and CDR2 FQGTGA. This CDR3 is built from 14 residues. V gave up 2 bases and J gave up 5 bases; unmatched junction bases: 2.

Comment on this clonotype: This sequence may be a read error, since a much larger clone differs from it by one base. The chain couples TRBV20-1 to TRBJ1-5; D gene unclear. In germline, CDR1 is DFQATT, CDR2 SNEGSKA (reference sequence). The CDR3 has 15 amino acids. CDR3 DNA: TGCAGTGCTAGCCCAGGTGCCTTAAGCACTCAGCCCCAGCATTTT. Protein product: CSASPGALSTQPQHF.

This clonotype was seen at least ten times. Written as DNA, the CDR3 is TGCAGTGCTAGAGATGGAAGGACGGAGCTGTTTTTT. Its protein product is CSARDGRTELFF. The V and J genes are TRBV20-1 and TRBJ2-2; D unclear. The CDR3 has 12 residues. Per the germline V gene, CDR1 is DFQATT and CDR2 is SNEGSKA (reference sequence). V was trimmed by 0 bases and J by 10 bases, leaving 9 bases between them.

The table lists this clonotype with many counts. V is TRBV7-2 and J is TRBJ1-5; tentative D call: TRBD1 (6 bases). This CDR3 region has 15 residues. The V end was cut by 5 bases, the J end by 6 bases, with 17 bases between. CDR1 and CDR2 (germline): SGHTA, FQGNSA. This CDR3 reads CASSLVRQEGQPQHF. The CDR3 DNA reads as TGTGCCAGCAGCCTCGTAAGACAGGAGGGTCAGCCCCAGCATTTT.

This clonotype came up many times. The J gene is TRBJ2-7, the V gene TRBV11-2, with TRBD1 matching over 9 bases. CDR1 is SGHAT, CDR2 FQNNGV, per germline. V lost 5 bases and J lost 0; bases outside the gene matches: 5. CDR3 length equals 15 residues. CDR3 sequence reads: CASSIGTGSSYEQYF. For the CDR3, the DNA is TGTGCCAGCAGCATCGGGACAGGGAGCTCCTACGAGCAGTACTTC.

This clonotype was detected many times. V is TRBV7-8 and J is TRBJ2-7; 7 positions agree with TRBD2. The CDR3 totals 15 residues. With V trimmed by 6 bases and J by 2 bases, 10 bases remained unmatched. CDR1 and CDR2 from the germline V gene are SGHVS and FQNEAQ. The CDR3 reads CASRLISGNPYEQYF. The CDR3 bases are TGTGCCAGCAGACTGATAAGCGGGAACCCCTACGAGCAGTACTTC.

This chain joins TRBV2 and TRBJ1-5; D unclear. The CDR3 sequence is 13 residues long. Germline V gene data show CDR1 as SNHLY and CDR2 as FYNNEI. Trimming took off 6 bases at V and 2 bases at J, with 8 bases between the two ends. This CDR3 reads CASRGMGNQPQHF. The CDR3 DNA reads TGTGCCAGCAGGGGGATGGGCAATCAGCCCCAGCATTTT.

This clonotype was detected ten times or more. The chain is built from TRBV10-3 and TRBJ2-7, with TRBD1 as a possible D gene (6 bases). Germline lookup yields CDR1 ENHRY and CDR2 SYGVKD. V was cut by 3 bases and J by 8 bases, with 14 bases left in between. The length of the CDR3 is 13 residues. DNA for the CDR3: TGTGCCATCAGTGATGGGGACAAGCCACAGCAGTACTTC. Amino acid sequence: CAISDGDKPQQYF.

The table lists this clonotype with many counts. The chain carries TRBV6-4 and TRBJ2-3; a possible D gene is TRBD1 (6 bases). Germline-derived CDR1 and CDR2 are MRHNA and SNTAGT. V gave up 2 bases and J gave up 2 bases, with 14 bases separating them. There are 16 residues in the CDR3. The CDR3 region is CASSDEDRGATDTQYF. The CDR3 nucleotides are TGTGCCAGCAGTGACGAGGACAGAGGGGCCACAGATACGCAGTATTTT.

This sequence joins TRBV20-1 and TRBJ1-6; a possible D gene is TRBD1 (5 bases). The CDR3 contains 14 residues. CDR1 and CDR2 from the germline V gene are DFQATT and SNEGSKA (reference sequence). Trimming shortened V by 3 bases and J by 10 bases, and 16 bases separated the two germline ends. The CDR3 protein is CSARNRNAGSPLHF. The CDR3 coding sequence is TGCAGTGCTAGGAACAGGAATGCAGGGTCACCCCTCCACTTT.

The chain links TRBV30 to TRBJ1-6, with D unclear. The CDR3 consists of 14 residues. V lost 0 bases and J lost 8, with 11 bases in between. In germline, CDR1 is GTSNPN, CDR2 SVGIG (reference sequence). The DNA of the CDR3 is TGTGCCTGGAGTGTACGGGCAGGCTATTCACCCCTCCACTTT. Encoded protein: CAWSVRAGYSPLHF.

To note about this clonotype: A much larger clone is a single base away; this may be a read error. This rearrangement joins TRBV6-9 to TRBJ1-2, with a tentative D call TRBD1 (5 bases). Germline CDR1 is MNHGY and CDR2 is SVAAGI. There are 12 residues in the CDR3. The CDR3: CASSYVRDGYAF. As DNA, the CDR3 is TGTGCCAGCAGTTATGTCAGGGACGGCTACGCCTTC.

In DNA, the CDR3 is TGTGCCACCAGCAGAAAGACTAGCGGGAGCTTTCTTGTGACCCAGTACTTC. This translates into CATSRKTSGSFLVTQYF. The V gene is TRBV15, the J gene TRBJ2-5; 12 bases map to TRBD2. The V gene's germline CDR1 is LNHNV and CDR2 YYDKDF (reference sequence). V was clipped by 2 bases and J by 7 bases; unmatched bases: 11. CDR3 length: 17 amino acids.

This clonotype was found a few times. Just one base apart from a much larger clone, this may be a read error. V gene TRBV7-9 combines with J gene TRBJ2-1, with D uncertain. Germline V gives CDR1 SEHNR, CDR2 FQNEAQ (reference sequence). CDR3 length: 12 residues. The CDR3 region has the DNA TGTGCCAGCAGCTTAACCTACAATGAGCAGCTCTTC. Encoded protein: CASSLTYNEQLF.

There are many counts of this clonotype. This chain connects TRBV10-2 to TRBJ1-5; unclear D gene. The germline V and J ends were trimmed by 6 bases and 3 bases, with 9 bases remaining between them. Germline V gene data show CDR1 as WSHSY and CDR2 as SAAADI. The CDR3 is 13 amino acids. The CDR3 DNA is TGCGCCAGCAGAGTCGCAGTCAATCAGCCCCAGCATTTT. Its translation: CASRVAVNQPQHF.

This clonotype was detected ten times or more. V usage is TRBV5-8 and J usage is TRBJ2-5, with a weak D call TRBD1 (7 bases). CDR3 length equals 15 residues. V was trimmed by 4 bases and J by 5 bases, leaving 18 bases between them. Per germline, CDR1 SGHTS and CDR2 YDEGEE. The CDR3 here is CASSKQQGRMETQYF. CDR3 DNA: TGTGCCAGCAGCAAGCAACAGGGGAGGATGGAGACCCAGTACTTC.

This clonotype was recorded many times. The gene calls are TRBV9 and TRBJ2-3; 14 nucleotides match TRBD2. The CDR3 covers 15 residues. Germline-derived CDR1 and CDR2 are SGDLS and YYNGEE. V was clipped by 3 bases and J by 4 bases; unmatched bases: 1. CDR3: CASSGLAGGADTQYF. The DNA of the CDR3 is TGTGCCAGCAGCGGACTAGCGGGAGGGGCAGATACGCAGTATTTT.

On this clonotype itself: Just one base apart from a much larger clone, this may be a read error. CDR3 nucleotide sequence: TGTGCCAGCAGTTGCTCGATCGGGGAGACAGATACGCAGTATTTT. This gives the protein CASSCSIGETDTQYF. The chain has TRBV6-6 and TRBJ2-3; possible D gene TRBD2, 5 bases. The CDR3 spans 15 residues. V dropped 4 bases and J dropped 3 bases, with 14 bases sitting between them. CDR1 and CDR2 (germline): MNHNY, SVGAGI (reference sequence).